These T cell receptor beta chains were read from a single sample in a study of cytomegalovirus exposure and HLA in healthy donors. Profiling relied on immunoSEQ multiplex PCR, and the TCRdb table lists in-frame clones only, not all of them. The sample has tens of thousands of clones, 78% seen once. Sequences were obtained from PBMCs. The receptors shown here come from a male donor in good health and CMV-seropositive. The CDR3 runs from the conserved cysteine through the conserved F or W. A D gene is named only where the DNA matches it firmly. For some rows the clone size is stated as once, few or many, or as a class when expanded; others skip it.

D: TRBD2
size: -
J: TRBJ2-1
V: TRBV4-1
CDR3: CASSQWASGKVGEQFF
DNA: TGCGCCAGCAGCCAATGGGCTAGCGGGAAAGTAGGTGAGCAGTTCTTC

D: TRBD2
size: -
J: TRBJ2-7
V: TRBV6-1
CDR3: CATKRGPYVYEQYF
DNA: TGTGCCACTAAGCGGGGCCCCTACGTCTACGAGCAGTACTTC

D: TRBD1
size: -
J: TRBJ2-2
V: TRBV5-6
CDR3: CASSLDPYRGQGKTGELFF
DNA: TGTGCCAGCAGCTTGGATCCATATCGAGGACAGGGGAAAACCGGGGAGCTGTTTTTT

D: -
size: few
J: TRBJ1-3
V: TRBV4-1
CDR3: CASSRQESSGNTIYF
DNA: TGCGCCAGCAGTCGACAGGAGAGCTCTGGAAACACCATATATTTT

D: -
size: few
J: TRBJ1-5
V: TRBV9
CDR3: CASSVDHSNQPQHF
DNA: TGTGCCAGCAGCGTAGATCATAGCAATCAGCCCCAGCATTTT

D: -
size: -
J: TRBJ1-1
V: TRBV6-5
CDR3: CASSYHRDTEAFF
DNA: TGTGCCAGCAGTTACCACAGGGACACTGAAGCTTTCTTT

D: TRBD1
size: -
J: TRBJ2-3
V: TRBV19
CDR3: CASGSGQVGDTQYF
DNA: TGTGCCAGTGGATCGGGACAGGTGGGAGATACGCAGTATTTT

D: -
size: -
J: TRBJ2-5
V: TRBV9
CDR3: CASSGSTTHQETQYF
DNA: TGTGCCAGCAGCGGATCCACGACACACCAAGAGACCCAGTACTTC

D: -
size: -
J: TRBJ2-2
V: TRBV27
CDR3: CASRTPGTLVTGELFF
DNA: TGTGCCAGCAGGACCCCCGGGACACTCGTCACCGGGGAGCTGTTTTTT

D: TRBD1
size: -
J: TRBJ2-3
V: TRBV29-1
CDR3: CSGDRGDTQYF
DNA: TGCAGCGGGGACAGGGGAGATACGCAGTATTTT

D: -
size: once
J: TRBJ1-2
V: TRBV28
CDR3: CASPWRFSYGYTF
DNA: TGTGCCAGCCCCTGGAGGTTTTCCTATGGCTACACCTTC

D: -
size: few
J: TRBJ2-7
V: TRBV7-2
CDR3: CASSLDSREQYF
DNA: TGTGCCAGCAGCTTAGATTCCCGGGAGCAGTACTTC

D: -
size: -
J: TRBJ2-7
V: TRBV10-1
CDR3: CASSESGGGHEQYF
DNA: TGCGCCAGCAGTGAGTCAGGGGGGGGCCACGAGCAGTACTTC

D: TRBD2
size: -
J: TRBJ2-1
V: TRBV19
CDR3: CASSIYPGTSGNNEQFF
DNA: TGTGCCAGTAGTATTTACCCCGGGACTAGCGGGAACAATGAGCAGTTCTTC

D: -
size: few
J: TRBJ2-1
V: TRBV7-2
CDR3: CASSPTSPEQFF
DNA: TGTGCCAGCAGTCCAACTTCTCCCGAGCAGTTCTTC

D: TRBD2
size: -
J: TRBJ2-1
V: TRBV10-1
CDR3: CASSEYGLAGASEQFF
DNA: TGCGCCAGCAGTGAGTACGGACTAGCGGGAGCAAGTGAGCAGTTCTTC

D: TRBD2
size: -
J: TRBJ2-2
V: TRBV5-1
CDR3: CASSLPSGNTGGELFF
DNA: TGCGCCAGCAGCTTGCCTAGCGGCAACACCGGCGGGGAGCTGTTTTTT

D: -
size: -
J: TRBJ2-7
V: TRBV19
CDR3: CASSRELSYEQYF
DNA: TGTGCCAGTAGCCGCGAACTTTCCTACGAGCAGTACTTC

D: TRBD2
size: -
J: TRBJ2-7
V: TRBV7-9
CDR3: CASSPRMASGRNEQYF
DNA: TGTGCCAGCAGCCCAAGGATGGCTAGCGGGAGGAACGAGCAGTACTTC

D: -
size: -
J: TRBJ1-1
V: TRBV19
CDR3: CASSSTENTEAFF
DNA: TGTGCCAGTAGCTCTACAGAAAACACTGAAGCTTTCTTT

D: -
size: few
J: TRBJ1-2
V: TRBV11-2
CDR3: CASSYTDSVMPGYTF
DNA: TGTGCCAGCAGCTACACGGACAGTGTCATGCCTGGCTACACCTTC

D: -
size: -
J: TRBJ1-3
V: TRBV30
CDR3: CAWSGIQAISGNTIYF
DNA: TGTGCCTGGAGCGGAATACAGGCAATCTCTGGAAACACCATATATTTT

D: TRBD1
size: once
J: TRBJ2-6
V: TRBV6-4
CDR3: CASSPGQGSGANVLTF
DNA: TGTGCCAGCAGCCCGGGACAGGGCTCTGGGGCCAACGTCCTGACTTTC

D: -
size: -
J: TRBJ2-3
V: TRBV27
CDR3: CASSYEGGRRVADTQYF
DNA: TGTGCCAGCAGCTACGAGGGGGGGAGAAGGGTGGCAGATACGCAGTATTTT

D: -
size: few
J: TRBJ1-5
V: TRBV6-1
CDR3: CASSEGDGGVQPQHF
DNA: TGTGCCAGCAGTGAAGGGGATGGGGGGGTTCAGCCCCAGCATTTT

D: -
size: -
J: TRBJ1-2
V: TRBV11-2
CDR3: CASSSRWDTPNYGYTF
DNA: TGTGCCAGCAGCTCCCGATGGGACACCCCTAACTATGGCTACACCTTC

D: -
size: -
J: TRBJ1-4
V: TRBV4-1
CDR3: CASSPLGRTTNEKLFF
DNA: TGCGCCAGCAGCCCGCTAGGGAGGACAACTAATGAAAAACTGTTTTTT

D: -
size: -
J: TRBJ1-2
V: TRBV5-4
CDR3: CASSFGGGIGNYGYTF
DNA: TGTGCCAGCAGCTTTGGTGGGGGGATAGGAAACTATGGCTACACCTTC

D: -
size: -
J: TRBJ1-3
V: TRBV28
CDR3: CASRVAGRNTIYF
DNA: TGTGCCAGCAGAGTGGCCGGCAGGAACACCATATATTTT

D: -
size: -
J: TRBJ1-2
V: TRBV28
CDR3: CASSSTGEDGYTF
DNA: TGTGCCAGCAGTTCAACAGGTGAGGATGGCTACACCTTC

D: TRBD1
size: once
J: TRBJ2-5
V: TRBV5-4
CDR3: CASSPPTGGFQETQYF
DNA: TGTGCCAGCAGCCCGCCGACAGGGGGTTTCCAAGAGACCCAGTACTTC

D: -
size: -
J: TRBJ1-1
V: TRBV5-1
CDR3: CASSLGNGDTEAFF
DNA: TGCGCCAGCAGCTTGGGAAACGGGGATACTGAAGCTTTCTTT

D: -
size: -
J: TRBJ2-7
V: TRBV2
CDR3: CASSEERVPSYEQYF
DNA: TGTGCCAGCAGTGAAGAGCGGGTGCCGTCCTACGAGCAGTACTTC

D: TRBD2
size: -
J: TRBJ2-2
V: TRBV5-1
CDR3: CASSLSPGLVGGGSTGELFF
DNA: TGCGCCAGCAGCTTGTCACCCGGACTAGTGGGAGGAGGTAGTACCGGGGAGCTGTTTTTT

D: -
size: -
J: TRBJ1-5
V: TRBV18
CDR3: CASSPLTSNQPQHF
DNA: TGTGCCAGCTCACCACTGACAAGCAATCAGCCCCAGCATTTT

D: TRBD1
size: -
J: TRBJ1-1
V: TRBV27
CDR3: CASSLTRTGGNTEAFF
DNA: TGTGCCAGCAGTTTAACACGGACAGGTGGGAACACTGAAGCTTTCTTT

D: TRBD1
size: -
J: TRBJ2-7
V: TRBV27
CDR3: CASRRTGDRYEQYF
DNA: TGTGCCAGCAGGAGAACAGGGGACCGTTACGAGCAGTACTTC

D: -
size: -
J: TRBJ2-7
V: TRBV27
CDR3: CASSYRVSPYEQYF
DNA: TGTGCCAGCAGTTACAGGGTCTCTCCCTACGAGCAGTACTTC

D: -
size: few
J: TRBJ1-2
V: TRBV27
CDR3: CASSLIGGRPRF
DNA: TGTGCCAGCAGTTTAATCGGGGGACGTCCTCGATTC

D: -
size: -
J: TRBJ2-7
V: TRBV5-6
CDR3: CASSAGAPYEQYF
DNA: TGTGCCAGCAGCGCGGGGGCACCCTACGAGCAGTACTTC

D: TRBD1
size: -
J: TRBJ1-5
V: TRBV28
CDR3: CASSFSRPGQGPNQPQHF
DNA: TGTGCCAGCAGTTTTTCACGTCCGGGACAGGGGCCTAATCAGCCCCAGCATTTT

D: TRBD1
size: -
J: TRBJ2-7
V: TRBV28
CDR3: CASSQGDRGFHEQYF
DNA: TGTGCCAGCAGCCAGGGGGACAGAGGCTTCCACGAGCAGTACTTC

D: -
size: -
J: TRBJ2-4
V: TRBV7-2
CDR3: CASTAPGLNIQYF
DNA: TGTGCCAGCACCGCCCCGGGGTTGAACATTCAGTACTTC

D: -
size: -
J: TRBJ2-3
V: TRBV14
CDR3: CASSQRTAAQYF
DNA: TGTGCCAGCAGCCAAAGGACAGCGGCGCAGTATTTT

D: -
size: few
J: TRBJ2-7
V: TRBV5-1
CDR3: CASSLDSLSHEQYF
DNA: TGCGCCAGCAGCTTGGACTCCCTTTCCCACGAGCAGTACTTC

D: -
size: -
J: TRBJ1-1
V: TRBV7-9
CDR3: CASSQRSGELNTEAFF
DNA: TGTGCCAGCAGCCAAAGGTCAGGGGAATTAAACACTGAAGCTTTCTTT

D: TRBD1
size: -
J: TRBJ1-4
V: TRBV9
CDR3: CASSGDSYNEKLFF
DNA: TGTGCCAGCAGCGGGGACAGTTATAATGAAAAACTGTTTTTT

D: -
size: -
J: TRBJ2-7
V: TRBV4-1
CDR3: CASSHQGSYEQYF
DNA: TGCGCCAGCAGCCACCAGGGCTCCTACGAGCAGTACTTC

D: TRBD1
size: -
J: TRBJ1-2
V: TRBV10-3
CDR3: CAISAIQGTHGYTF
DNA: TGTGCCATCAGTGCGATACAGGGGACCCATGGCTACACCTTC

D: -
size: many
J: TRBJ1-5
V: TRBV5-1
CDR3: CASSQGPHGGNQPQHF
DNA: TGCGCCAGCAGCCAAGGACCCCACGGGGGCAATCAGCCCCAGCATTTT

D: -
size: -
J: TRBJ2-7
V: TRBV4-1
CDR3: CASSQGPQGYEQYF
DNA: TGCGCCAGCAGCCAAGGTCCGCAGGGATACGAGCAGTACTTC

D: TRBD1
size: -
J: TRBJ2-7
V: TRBV28
CDR3: CASNPRDRVNYEQYF
DNA: TGTGCCAGCAATCCCCGGGACAGGGTGAACTACGAGCAGTACTTC